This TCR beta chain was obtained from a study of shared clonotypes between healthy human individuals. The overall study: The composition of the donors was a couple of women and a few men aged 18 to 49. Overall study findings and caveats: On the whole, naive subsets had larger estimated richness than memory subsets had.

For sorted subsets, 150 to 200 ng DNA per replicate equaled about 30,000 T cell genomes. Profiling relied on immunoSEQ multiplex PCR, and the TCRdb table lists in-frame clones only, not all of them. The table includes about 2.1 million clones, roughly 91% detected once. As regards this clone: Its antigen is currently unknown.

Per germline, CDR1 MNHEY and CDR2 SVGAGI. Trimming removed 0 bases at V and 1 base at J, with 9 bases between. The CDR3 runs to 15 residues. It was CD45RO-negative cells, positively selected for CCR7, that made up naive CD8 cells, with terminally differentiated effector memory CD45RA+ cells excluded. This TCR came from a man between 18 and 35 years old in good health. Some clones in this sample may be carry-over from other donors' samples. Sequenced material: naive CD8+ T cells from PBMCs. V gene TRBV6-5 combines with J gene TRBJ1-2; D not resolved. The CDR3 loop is CASSYSRLLNYGYTF. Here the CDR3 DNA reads TGTGCCAGCAGTTACTCCCGGCTGCTTAACTATGGCTACACCTTC.